The rows below give T cell receptor beta chains drawn from one sample of a study of blood T cell repertoires in COVID-19. The table came from immunoSEQ multiplex PCR; TCRdb's copy has only in-frame clones and leaves some out. The sample contains over 100,000 clones, 84% of which appear only once. Sequencing input: peripheral blood. The receptors were gathered from a woman aged 60-75 years with acute or convalescent COVID-19. The CDR3 runs from the conserved cysteine through the conserved F or W. Each record gives: clone size, D gene, J gene, V gene, CDR3 length, CDR3 DNA, CDR3 protein. The D gene is left open where the match is weak. Clone size, where shown, is once, few, many, or a class for clones that have expanded.

-	-	TRBJ2-3	TRBV9	12	TGTGCCAGCAGTAAACGGGCAGATACGCAGTATTTT	CASSKRADTQYF
-	TRBD1	TRBJ1-6	TRBV2	15	TGTGCCAGCAATTCGCAGGGGGCGAATAATTCACCCCTCCACTTT	CASNSQGANNSPLHF
-	-	TRBJ2-1	TRBV7-3	16	TGTGCCAGCAGCCCAGTGCCGCGGGGGCCCCACAATGAGCAGTTCTTC	CASSPVPRGPHNEQFF
-	TRBD1	TRBJ1-2	TRBV30	15	TGTGCCTGGAGTGTACCAGACAGGGCGGGCTATGGCTACACCTTC	CAWSVPDRAGYGYTF
-	TRBD1	TRBJ1-5	TRBV28	15	TGTGCCAGCAGACCGGGACAGGGCTTTCATCAGCCCCAGCATTTT	CASRPGQGFHQPQHF
-	-	TRBJ1-4	TRBV3-1/TRBV3-2	16	TGTGCCAGCAGCCAAGCGTGGGGGGGGCGCAGTGAAAAACTGTTTTTT	CASSQAWGGRSEKLFF
-	TRBD1	TRBJ2-5	TRBV7-9	16	TGTGCCAGCAGCCTGGGGACAGGGGGTCCACAAGAGACCCAGTACTTC	CASSLGTGGPQETQYF
-	TRBD1	TRBJ2-3	TRBV24-1	16	TGTGCCACCAGTGTGGGGACAGGGGGCCGCACAGATACGCAGTATTTT	CATSVGTGGRTDTQYF
-	-	TRBJ1-1	TRBV23-1	17	TGCGCCAGCAGTCCACACCGGGACTCTCATCCGGGCACTGAAGCTTTCTTT	CASSPHRDSHPGTEAFF
-	-	TRBJ2-5	TRBV9	15	TGTGCCAGCAGCGTAGCTCCAGGGCTGAAAGAGACCCAGTACTTC	CASSVAPGLKETQYF
few	-	TRBJ1-5	TRBV27	13	TGTGCCAGCAGTTTACAGGGAAATCAGCCCCAGCATTTT	CASSLQGNQPQHF
-	TRBD1	TRBJ1-4	TRBV6-5	14	TGTGCCAGCAGAGTGGGACAGGCTAATGAAAAACTGTTTTTT	CASRVGQANEKLFF
-	-	TRBJ1-2	TRBV5-1	14	TGCGCCAGCAGCTCGTCATCTGGCGGGGGGACCTACACCTTC	CASSSSSGGGTYTF
-	-	TRBJ1-2	TRBV4-2	14	TGTGCCAGCAGCCACAGGGAGGGGAACTATGGCTACACCTTC	CASSHREGNYGYTF
-	TRBD1	TRBJ1-5	TRBV2	17	TGTGCCAGCAGTGGTGGGACAGCCGGATATAGCAATCAGCCCCAGCATTTT	CASSGGTAGYSNQPQHF
-	-	TRBJ2-3	TRBV2	16	TGTGCCAGCAGAACTTCCCCGACTAGTAGCCCAGATACGCAGTATTTT	CASRTSPTSSPDTQYF
-	TRBD2	TRBJ2-1	TRBV7-9	18	TGTGCCAGCAGCCCACTAGCGGGGGGGCCGTATCAAGGGAATGAGCAGTTCTTC	CASSPLAGGPYQGNEQFF
few	TRBD1	TRBJ1-6	TRBV4-2	16	TGTGCCAGCAGGACGGGACAGGGGCTCGGAAATTCACCCCTCCACTTT	CASRTGQGLGNSPLHF
-	-	TRBJ2-3	TRBV10-3	16	TGTGCCATCCGTAAGGAGGCTAGCAGCAGCACAGATACGCAGTATTTT	CAIRKEASSSTDTQYF
-	-	TRBJ2-1	TRBV7-3	14	TGTGCCAGCAGCCCTCGGGGGGCGTACAATGAGCAGTTCTTC	CASSPRGAYNEQFF
-	-	TRBJ1-6	TRBV7-9	16	TGTGCCAGCAGCTTGCGGGGCGAGGTCTATAATTCACCCCTCCACTTT	CASSLRGEVYNSPLHF
-	TRBD2	TRBJ2-3	TRBV14	13	TGTGCCAGCAGCCAATTCAGCGGGGCCGCGCAGTATTTT	CASSQFSGAAQYF
-	TRBD1	TRBJ1-6	TRBV9	16	TGTGCCAGCAGCCCAGGGGGAGACTCCTATAATTCACCCCTCCACTTT	CASSPGGDSYNSPLHF
once	TRBD1	TRBJ1-5	TRBV29-1	12	TGCAGCGTTCGTCAGGGGGATCAGCCCCAGCATTTT	CSVRQGDQPQHF
-	-	TRBJ1-1	TRBV19	15	TGTGCCAGTAGTATTTTTCCGGGGGGAAACACTGAAGCTTTCTTT	CASSIFPGGNTEAFF
-	-	TRBJ2-1	TRBV18	16	TGTGCCAGCTCAAGGCTTCGGGGGTACTCCTACAATGAGCAGTTCTTC	CASSRLRGYSYNEQFF
-	-	TRBJ1-1	TRBV2	13	TGTGCCAGCGGCCGTCTACCCAACAGGGAGGCTTTCTTT	CASGRLPNREAFF
-	-	TRBJ1-5	TRBV19	14	TGTGCCAGTAATTGGGACTTTAGCAATCAGCCCCAGCATTTT	CASNWDFSNQPQHF
-	-	TRBJ1-4	TRBV2	13	TGTGCCAGCACAAAAACCGAGTATGAAAAACTGTTTTTT	CASTKTEYEKLFF
-	-	TRBJ1-4	TRBV18	14	TGTGCCAGCTCACCACCGGGAGAGAATGAAAAACTGTTTTTT	CASSPPGENEKLFF
-	-	TRBJ2-5	TRBV7-3	13	TGTGCCAGCAGCTTAACCCCTCAAGAGACCCAGTACTTC	CASSLTPQETQYF
-	TRBD1	TRBJ1-5	TRBV19	17	TGTGCCAGTAGGCGTGACAGGGGGGTCATCGGCAATCAGCCCCAGCATTTT	CASRRDRGVIGNQPQHF
-	-	TRBJ2-1	TRBV7-9	15	TGTGCCAGCAGCCCCGGGGTTGGCACCAACAATGAGCAGTTCTTC	CASSPGVGTNNEQFF
-	-	TRBJ2-7	TRBV30	13	TGTGCCTGGAGTCTGTTGGGGGGTGACGAGCAGTACTTC	CAWSLLGGDEQYF
-	-	TRBJ1-1	TRBV6-5	12	TGTGCCACGCACGATGTCGGTGCTGAAGCTTTCTTT	CATHDVGAEAFF
-	-	TRBJ2-2	TRBV12-3/TRBV12-4	12	TGTGCCAGCAGCCGACAGACCGGGGAGCTGTTTTTT	CASSRQTGELFF
-	TRBD2	TRBJ2-3	TRBV5-1	14	TGCGCCAGCAGGTTAGCGGGGGTCCCAGATACGCAGTATTTT	CASRLAGVPDTQYF
-	TRBD1	TRBJ1-1	TRBV3-1/TRBV3-2	16	TGTGCCAGCAGCCACCTGTTGGACAGGGGGCAAACTGAAGCTTTCTTT	CASSHLLDRGQTEAFF
-	-	TRBJ2-1	TRBV5-1	14	TGCGCCAGCAGTACCACCTACGGGGGCAATGAGCAGTTCTTC	CASSTTYGGNEQFF
-	TRBD1	TRBJ1-5	TRBV4-1	15	TGCGCCAGCAGCCAAGAAGGGGGCAGGGGGCAGCCCCAGCATTTT	CASSQEGGRGQPQHF
-	-	TRBJ1-2	TRBV27	12	TGTGCCATCCGGGACAACTACTATGGCTACACCTTC	CAIRDNYYGYTF
-	TRBD1	TRBJ1-6	TRBV19	15	TGTGCCACAAGACAGGGGCCCTACTTAAATTCACCCCTCCACTTT	CATRQGPYLNSPLHF
few	TRBD1	TRBJ1-4	TRBV7-9	15	TGTGCCAGCAGCTACCCCGGGACAGGGTATGAAAAACTGTTTTTT	CASSYPGTGYEKLFF
-	TRBD1	TRBJ2-2	TRBV30	14	TGTGCCTGGAGTGTCAGGGACAGGGCCGGGGAGCTGTTTTTT	CAWSVRDRAGELFF
-	-	TRBJ2-2	TRBV7-9	14	TGTGCCAGCAGCCCCGATCGACTAGCCGGGGAGCTGTTTTTT	CASSPDRLAGELFF
-	-	TRBJ1-6	TRBV7-9	14	TGTGCCAGCAGTCCGGACTACTACAATTCACCCCTCCACTTT	CASSPDYYNSPLHF